A selection of T cell receptor beta chains follows, all from one sample in a study of blood T cell repertoires in COVID-19. Clones were sequenced by immunoSEQ multiplex PCR, and TCRdb holds only the in-frame ones, with some missing. This table has about 140,000 clones, about 89% appearing once. The sample comprised peripheral blood. The receptors were sampled from a man in his sixties with active or convalescent COVID-19. The CDR3 runs from the conserved cysteine through the conserved F or W.

j_gene | v_gene | CDR3aa
TRBJ1-1 | TRBV6-5 | CASLPRGFMAEAFF
TRBJ1-1 | TRBV30 | CAWSVSVLANTEAFF
TRBJ2-1 | TRBV7-2 | CASSLTSGHYSYNEQFF
TRBJ2-3 | TRBV28 | CASSFAGLTDTQYF
TRBJ2-2 | TRBV27 | CASSSSDRGTGELFF
TRBJ2-5 | TRBV7-2 | CASSVSAGGGKTQYF
TRBJ1-2 | TRBV14 | CASSQEAGKKGAYGYTF
TRBJ1-1 | TRBV29-1 | CSVAGGFGTEAFF
TRBJ2-7 | TRBV5-8 | CASSLVYGTGGREQYF
TRBJ1-1 | TRBV6-5 | CASSYSRAPEAFF
TRBJ1-1 | TRBV7-9 | CASSLHRGDTEAFF
TRBJ2-7 | TRBV19 | CASSPTGAAYEQYF
TRBJ2-7 | TRBV7-2 | CASSLEGGGEQYF
TRBJ1-4 | TRBV19 | CASSPSGATNEKLFF
TRBJ1-5 | TRBV19 | CVQYSNQPQHF
TRBJ2-3 | TRBV5-1 | CASSSDVAGGTDTQYF
TRBJ1-1 | TRBV27 | CASSLSGRGLRITEAFF
TRBJ1-5 | TRBV28 | CASSLGGVQPQHF
TRBJ2-7 | TRBV2 | CASSLRGNHYEQYF
TRBJ1-4 | TRBV28 | CASSAGGTNEKLFF
TRBJ2-1 | TRBV10-3 | CAISLRGDNEQFF
TRBJ2-3 | TRBV7-8 | CASSLGPEGTDTQYF
TRBJ2-2 | TRBV11-2 | CASSFATGGRTGELFF
TRBJ1-2 | TRBV7-2 | CASSPGGGSNYGYTF
TRBJ2-5 | TRBV6-2/TRBV6-3 | CASSSPTSGRETQYF
TRBJ1-4 | TRBV7-8 | CASRPAGVTNEKLFF
TRBJ2-3 | TRBV24-1 | CATSGGSWTSGSLPDTQYF